The 20 T cell receptor beta chains reported below all come from one sample, sequenced in a study of monozygotic twins with inflammatory bowel disease. TCRdb reprocessed the 5' RACE reads and reports one entry per CDR3 protein, with no DNA. The repertoire shows about 420,000 distinct CDR3 sequences; the top ten hold more than 2%. Sequenced material: blood. All receptors come from a human donor with ulcerative colitis or Crohn's disease, or a healthy co-twin of an affected twin (not recorded which).

The chain couples TRBV20-1 to TRBJ2-1; TCRdb's D call, TRBD2, is unchecked because there is no DNA. In germline, CDR1 is DFQATT, CDR2 SNEGSKA (reference sequence). The CDR3 is 13 residues long. The CDR3 is CSSETSKFYEQFF.

The chain recombines TRBV5-1 with TRBJ1-1. The CDR3 consists of 14 residues. Germline lookup yields CDR1 SGHRS and CDR2 YFSETQ. The CDR3 region is CASSFESTNTEAFF. Complete variable domain (other parts from reference TRBV5-1 and TRBJ1-1): KAGVTQTPRYLIKTRGQQVTLSCSPISGHRSVSWYQQTPGQGLQFLFEYFSETQRNKGNFPGRFSGRQFSNSRSEMNVSTLELGDSALYLCASSFESTNTEAFFGQGTRLTVV.

V usage is TRBV20-1 and J usage is TRBJ1-5; with no DNA, the TCRdb D assignment of TRBD1 cannot be verified. The CDR3 has 14 amino acids. Looked up from germline, CDR1 is DFQATT and CDR2 is SNEGSKA (reference sequence). CDR3 protein: CSASGGLSNQPQHF.

V is TRBV18 and J is TRBJ2-5; absent DNA, TCRdb's TRBD1 call cannot be checked. The CDR3 has 14 residues. The germline V gene has CDR1 KGHSH and CDR2 LQKENI. This chain's CDR3 is CASSPKTGLETQYF.

The chain's CDR3 is CASSPGLAGVGTGELFF. This sequence joins TRBV5-1 and TRBJ2-2; TCRdb lists TRBD2, though no DNA is available to test this call. Germline CDR1 and CDR2: SGHRS and YFSETQ. This CDR3 has 17 residues.

The chain uses TRBV6-2 or TRBV6-3 and TRBJ1-1. Germline V gene lookup returns CDR1 MNHEY and CDR2 SVGEGT. The CDR3 covers 14 residues. The CDR3 loop is CASSPEAGGTEAFF.

The rearrangement links TRBV12-3 or TRBV12-4 to TRBJ2-3; TCRdb's D call, TRBD1, is unchecked because there is no DNA. This CDR3 region has 15 residues. This CDR3 reads CASSLGARATDTQYF.

The chain recombines TRBV5-1 with TRBJ2-7; the TCRdb D gene call, TRBD1, has no DNA to confirm it. The CDR3 has 14 residues. Germline V gene data show CDR1 as SGHRS and CDR2 as YFSETQ. CDR3 loop: CASSGRGFGDEQYF.

The V call is TRBV7-2, the J call TRBJ2-2; checking the TCRdb D call of TRBD1 is not possible without DNA. Germline V gene sequence: CDR1 SGHTA, CDR2 FQGNSA. The CDR3 consists of 15 residues. CDR3 protein: CASSLQDSYTGELFF.

The chain links TRBV19 to TRBJ1-4; absent DNA, TCRdb's TRBD1 call cannot be checked. There are 14 residues in the CDR3. The germline CDR1 and CDR2 sequences are LNHDA and SQIVND (reference sequence). CDR3 sequence: CASSTRQLNEKLFF.

The chain is built from TRBV7-2 and TRBJ1-5; TCRdb proposes TRBD1, but this gene call is untestable without DNA. In germline, CDR1 is SGHTA, CDR2 FQGNSA. CDR3 size: 14 residues. The chain's CDR3 is CASSFRAQGPPQHF.

The V call is TRBV29-1, the J call TRBJ1-2. CDR3 size: 15 residues. The V gene's germline CDR1 is SQVTM and CDR2 ANQGSEA. The CDR3 sequence: CSVEGVGSTNYGYTF.

The rearrangement uses TRBV21-1 and TRBJ1-6. TRBV21-1 is described as a pseudogene. The CDR3 loop spans 16 amino acids. The CDR3 sequence is CASSIVCRVGDSPLHF.

The rearrangement links TRBV5-5 to TRBJ1-2; the TCRdb D gene call, TRBD1, has no DNA to confirm it. The CDR3 spans 14 residues. Germline V gene data show CDR1 as SGHKS and CDR2 as YYEKEE (reference sequence). CDR3 amino acids: CASSLEGPNYGYTF. The whole variable domain, filled in from reference TRBV5-5 and TRBJ1-2, reads DAGVTQSPTHLIKTRGQQVTLRCSPISGHKSVSWYQQVLGQGPQFIFQYYEKEERGRGNFPDRFSARQFPNYSSELNVNALLLGDSALYLCASSLEGPNYGYTFGSGTRLTVV.

The J gene is TRBJ1-3, the V gene TRBV27. Germline V gene sequence: CDR1 MNHEY, CDR2 SMNVEV (reference sequence). This CDR3 has 13 residues. The CDR3 loop is CASSHPSGNTIYF.

The chain uses TRBV5-1 and TRBJ2-7. Germline V lookup: CDR1 SGHRS, CDR2 YFSETQ. The CDR3 extends over 14 amino acids. CDR3 residues: CASSPSRRDYEQYF.

The CDR3 sequence: CASQRSGQAEDEQYF. The J gene is TRBJ2-7, the V gene TRBV5-4; TCRdb designates TRBD1, a call that cannot be tested without DNA. The germline CDR1 and CDR2 sequences are SGHNT and YYREEE (reference sequence). This CDR3 is 15 amino acids long.

The V call is TRBV4-1, the J call TRBJ1-5; absent DNA, TCRdb's TRBD1 call cannot be checked. This CDR3 has 15 amino acids. Germline values: CDR1 MGHRA, CDR2 YSYEKL. The CDR3 region is CASSQMTGSAQPQHF.

This chain links TRBV5-1 with TRBJ1-3; TCRdb designates TRBD1, a call that cannot be tested without DNA. The CDR3 runs to 15 residues. Germline assignment: CDR1 SGHRS and CDR2 YFSETQ. Here the CDR3 reads CASSWGQGPGNTIYF. The complete variable domain, with remaining parts taken from reference TRBV5-1 and TRBJ1-3, reads KAGVTQTPRYLIKTRGQQVTLSCSPISGHRSVSWYQQTPGQGLQFLFEYFSETQRNKGNFPGRFSGRQFSNSRSEMNVSTLELGDSALYLCASSWGQGPGNTIYFGEGSWLTVV.

V is TRBV14 and J is TRBJ2-2. This CDR3 spans 16 amino acids. The germline V gene encodes CDR1 SGHDN and CDR2 FVKESK. Here the CDR3 reads CASSQAFGRVTGELFF.